Listed below are T cell receptor beta chains from one sample, sequenced in a study of T cell responses to AZD1222 COVID-19 vaccine. The data were produced by immunoSEQ multiplex PCR, yet TCRdb's version contains in-frame clones alone and is incomplete. This repertoire shows fewer than 300,000 clones, over 85% found once; its top ten account for roughly 0.5%. The sample in question was peripheral blood, obtained on day 0 of AZD1222 vaccination. Every receptor here comes from an adult in good health. Both conserved end residues are part of each CDR3. A D gene is named only where the DNA matches it firmly. Clone size is not always given. Where it is, it says once, few, many or a class for expanded clones.

D gene	clone size	V gene	J gene	CDR3 DNA	CDR3 protein
-	-	TRBV20-1	TRBJ2-7	TGCAGTGCCTTGGCCTCCTACGAGCAGTACTTC	CSALASYEQYF
TRBD1	-	TRBV5-8	TRBJ1-5	TGTGCCAGCAGTTCGACAGGGTACGGCAATCAGCCCCAGCATTTT	CASSSTGYGNQPQHF
-	-	TRBV5-1	TRBJ1-4	TGCGCCAGCGCAACGGGGACTAATGAAAAACTGTTTTTT	CASATGTNEKLFF
TRBD2	-	TRBV6-6	TRBJ2-5	TGTGCCAGCAGTCATCCGGGACTAGCGGGGGGGCCGGGGGCCCAGTACTTC	CASSHPGLAGGPGAQYF
-	-	TRBV5-6	TRBJ2-7	TGTGCCAGCAGCTTGGGGGGCAGCTCCTACGAGCAGTACTTC	CASSLGGSSYEQYF
-	-	TRBV5-6	TRBJ1-3	TGTGCCAGCAGTGGACAGAGCTCTGGAAACACCATATATTTT	CASSGQSSGNTIYF
-	-	TRBV23-1	TRBJ2-7	TGCGCCAGCAGTCTGGGCCGAGTACTTGATATGAGCTCCTACGAGCAGTACTTC	CASSLGRVLDMSSYEQYF
-	-	TRBV7-3	TRBJ1-6	TGTGCCAGCAGCTTATTAGGCCCGGGGGCGGGGGGGCCGCGGCGAGGGTCACCCCTCCACTTT	CASSLLGPGAGGPRRGSPLHF
-	-	TRBV10-3	TRBJ2-5	TGTGCCATCAGGCAGGGGGAGGGAGAGACCCAGTACTTC	CAIRQGEGETQYF
-	-	TRBV18	TRBJ1-2	TGTGCCAGCTCACCTTCCCAGGGGCGGGTCGATGGCTACACCTTC	CASSPSQGRVDGYTF
TRBD1	-	TRBV7-9	TRBJ1-2	TGTGCCAGCAGCTTTCACGGGACAGGGGACGGCTACACCTTC	CASSFHGTGDGYTF
-	-	TRBV5-5	TRBJ1-4	TGTGCCAGCAGCTTGGATGGGGCGGGGGACGAGGAAAAACTGTTTTTT	CASSLDGAGDEEKLFF
-	-	TRBV28	TRBJ2-7	TGTGCCAGCAGTTCAGACAGGATCCGCTCCTACGAGCAGTACTTC	CASSSDRIRSYEQYF
-	few	TRBV5-1	TRBJ1-4	TGCGCCAGCAGTCCCTCCAGGTCAGGAGGTGAAAAACTGTTTTTT	CASSPSRSGGEKLFF
-	-	TRBV5-5	TRBJ1-5	TGTGCCAGCAGCCCCCGACAGTTGAATCAGCCCCAGCATTTT	CASSPRQLNQPQHF
-	-	TRBV19	TRBJ2-1	TGTGCCAGTAGTATAGTCCCCCGGTATGAGCAGTTCTTC	CASSIVPRYEQFF
-	-	TRBV7-2	TRBJ2-2	TGTGCCAGCAGCTTAGCGGGGGGCCTGAACACCGGGGAGCTGTTTTTT	CASSLAGGLNTGELFF
-	-	TRBV15	TRBJ1-5	TGTGCCACCAGCAGAGAAGGGCTGCAGCCCCAGCATTTT	CATSREGLQPQHF
-	-	TRBV28	TRBJ1-2	TGTGCCAGCAGCCGGGCGGGGGCCTATGGCTACACCTTC	CASSRAGAYGYTF
TRBD2	-	TRBV11-2	TRBJ2-1	TGTGCCAGCAGCTCCGTAGCGGGAGGCGGGTACAATGAGCAGTTCTTC	CASSSVAGGGYNEQFF
TRBD2	-	TRBV5-4	TRBJ2-1	TGTGCCAGCAGCTTAGGTAGCGGGGGGGTCTACAATGAGCAGTTCTTC	CASSLGSGGVYNEQFF
-	-	TRBV21-1	TRBJ2-3	TGTGCCAGCAGCGCTTCGGGGCTGAACACAGATACGCAGTATTTT	CASSASGLNTDTQYF
-	-	TRBV7-2	TRBJ1-2	TGTGCCAGCAGCTTAGGGGGGGGAAACTATGGCTACACCTTC	CASSLGGGNYGYTF
-	-	TRBV6-2/TRBV6-3	TRBJ2-6	TGTGCCAGCAGTTCCCGCAACGTCCTGACTTTC	CASSSRNVLTF
-	-	TRBV5-1	TRBJ2-7	TGCGCCAGCAGCTTGACAGGGACGGCCTACGAGCAGTACTTC	CASSLTGTAYEQYF
TRBD2	-	TRBV27	TRBJ2-1	TGTGCCAGTGGCCGCGCCATAGCTCGGGGGGGGATATACAATGAGCAGTTCTTC	CASGRAIARGGIYNEQFF
TRBD1	-	TRBV28	TRBJ1-6	TGTGCCAGCAGTGTAACAGGGGGAGGTAATTCACCCCTCCACTTT	CASSVTGGGNSPLHF
TRBD1	-	TRBV7-2	TRBJ2-3	TGTGCCAGCAGCGGGCGACAGGGGGCACAAGATACGCAGTATTTT	CASSGRQGAQDTQYF
-	-	TRBV5-5	TRBJ1-6	TGTGCCAGCAGCCCCGAACCAGGTTCACCCCTCCACTTT	CASSPEPGSPLHF
-	-	TRBV19	TRBJ1-5	TGTGCCAGTAGCATTGGAGCTCAGCCCCAGCATTTT	CASSIGAQPQHF
-	-	TRBV19	TRBJ2-2	TGTGCCAGTAGTTTAGACAGAGCCGGGGAGCTGTTTTTT	CASSLDRAGELFF
-	-	TRBV11-2	TRBJ2-7	TGTGCCAGCACCCCGATGGTAAATCCCTACGAGCAGTACTTC	CASTPMVNPYEQYF
-	once	TRBV7-9	TRBJ2-7	TGTGCCAGCAGAAGTTCCAGCGAGCAGTACTTC	CASRSSSEQYF
-	-	TRBV5-1	TRBJ1-3	TGCGCCAGCAGCTTAGGAGGAAACTCTGGAAACACCATATATTTT	CASSLGGNSGNTIYF
-	few	TRBV3-1/TRBV3-2	TRBJ2-1	TGTGCCAGCAGCCAAGTTAACAATGAGCAGTTCTTC	CASSQVNNEQFF